This T cell receptor (beta chain) was identified in a study of CD8+ T cells in alopecia areata. Study-wide points: Tissue-resident alphabeta T cells belonging to normal skin likewise get sequenced within scalp specimens. Tofacitinib delivered significant drops in scalp clonality and in expanded CD8+ clones among the top 100.

Treatment given: oral pan-JAK inhibitor, 5-10 mg twice daily. Alopecia areata patients provided lesional scalp punch biopsies and peripheral blood, both collected for the study. Sequencing used cDNA as its template, made by extracting RNA and reverse transcribing it. Data came from immunoSEQ multiplex PCR; TCRdb stores just in-frame clones and leaves some out. The table shows nearly 95,000 clones, with more than 65% occurring only once. Notes on this clone: The antigen is not known.

Germline CDR1 reads SGHDT; CDR2 reads YYEEEE. Between the trimmed V and J ends, which lost 0 bases and 5 bases, there was a span of 11 bases. CDR3 length: 14 residues. The sequenced sample was CD8+ T cells sorted from blood, obtained at approximately week 45, from a patient treated with tofacitinib. The genes are TRBV5-6 and TRBJ1-1; TRBD1 is a possible D gene (5 bases). The sequence derives from a human donor with alopecia areata. The CDR3 region has the DNA TGTGCCAGCAGCTTGGGCAGGGTGGGAACTGAAGCTTTCTTT. Translation gives CASSLGRVGTEAFF.